This TCR beta chain derives from a study of OX40 agonist ivuxolimab in advanced cancers. Study-level information: Dose-escalation patients' cancers were hepatocellular carcinoma, melanoma, renal cell or head and neck cancer. Findings and caveats of the study: Specificity for antigen went undetermined in the expanded peripheral T cells.

Assay: immunoSEQ multiplex PCR; the TCRdb copy retains only in-frame clones and omits some. Here the sample spans under 85,000 clones, just over 85% being singletons. Of note for this clone: Its antigen is unknown.

Sampling times: baseline, cycle 4 day 1, cycle 7 day 1. This CDR3 spans 15 amino acids. V lost 1 base and J 0 bases, leaving 4 bases between the germline ends. The germline gives CDR1 SEHNR, CDR2 FQNEAQ (reference sequence). The chain recombines TRBV7-9 with TRBJ2-6; D not resolved. The source was CD4+ or CD8+ T cells sorted from blood, collected in a trial of the OX40 agonist ivuxolimab. This sequence was found in an adult with an advanced solid tumor such as melanoma, head and neck, liver or kidney cancer. CDR3 amino acids: CASSLGLSGANVLTF. CDR3 bases: TGTGCCAGCAGCTTAGGACTCTCTGGGGCCAACGTCCTGACTTTC.